These 4 T cell receptor beta chains came from one sample sequenced in a study of blood T cell repertoires in COVID-19. The data were produced by immunoSEQ multiplex PCR, yet TCRdb's version contains in-frame clones alone and is incomplete. The sample shows 200,000 to 250,000 clones, roughly nine tenths of them seen only once. The sequenced sample was PBMCs or T cells enriched from blood (not recorded which). The source is a woman between 50 and 59 years old in a cohort exposed to, infected with or recovered from COVID-19 (not recorded which).

The chain employs TRBV4-1 and TRBJ1-5; D is unresolved. CDR1 MGHRA and CDR2 YSYEKL come from the germline V gene. Trimming took off 4 bases at V and 2 bases at J, with 12 bases between the two ends. The length of the CDR3 is 15 residues. In DNA form, the CDR3 reads TGCGCCAGCAGCCCCACGGACTACGGCAATCAGCCCCAGCATTTT. Protein sequence: CASSPTDYGNQPQHF.

This chain joins TRBV11-1 and TRBJ2-5; 9 positions match TRBD1. Germline loops: CDR1 SGHAT, CDR2 FQDESV (reference sequence). The CDR3 runs to 13 residues. The J segment lost 3 bases and the V segment lost 5 bases, leaving 1 base of the junction unmatched. CDR3 sequence: CASSRDREETQYF. The CDR3 nucleotides read TGTGCCAGCAGCAGGGACAGGGAAGAGACCCAGTACTTC.

This clone was recorded only once. The chain is built from TRBV14 and TRBJ2-1, with D perhaps TRBD1 (6 bases). With 0 bases removed from V and 14 bases from J, the gap between germline ends came to 17 bases. Germline V lookup: CDR1 SGHDN, CDR2 FVKESK. The CDR3 is 14 residues long. Written as DNA, the CDR3 is TGTGCCAGCAGCCAAGATCGTGACGGGGCAGGGGAGTTCTTC. This codes for CASSQDRDGAGEFF. The full variable domain, in which reference TRBV14 and TRBJ2-1 provide the parts outside the CDR3, is EAGVTQFPSHSVIEKGQTVTLRCDPISGHDNLYWYRRVMGKEIKFLLHFVKESKQDESGMPNNRFLAERTGGTYSTLKVQPAELEDSGVYFCASSQDRDGAGEFFGPGTRLTVL.

V and J are TRBV2 and TRBJ2-3, with TRBD2 as a possible D gene (5 bases). The V gene's germline CDR1 is SNHLY and CDR2 FYNNEI. Trimming cost V 7 bases and J 0 bases, with 8 bases left between them. The CDR3 consists of 13 residues. CDR3 protein: CASIRGSTDTQYF. The CDR3 DNA is TGTGCCAGCATTCGGGGTAGCACAGATACGCAGTATTTT.